The clone carrying this TCR beta chain came up many times. Its antigen is unidentified. The sample originates from a study of identical twins. General study findings and limits: Recombination models fit unrelated individuals' TCR alpha sharing but underestimated twins'.

TCRdb itself ran the 5' RACE reads through MiXCR, one entry per CDR3 protein. The sample holds some 590,000 distinct CDR3 sequences, 9.6% seen once. The same data also contributed to another study, on yellow fever vaccine responses in identical twins.

The sequenced sample was PBMCs. The receptor's source is a woman aged 18-35 years in good health.

Here the CDR3 DNA reads TGTGCCAGCAGCTTAGTACAGGATGCCGGGGAGCTGTTTTTT. It codes for CASSLVQDAGELFF. The V call is TRBV7-2, the J call TRBJ2-2, with D tentatively TRBD1 (5 bases). V lost 1 base and J lost 6, with 9 bases in between. CDR3 length: 14 amino acids. The V gene's germline CDR1 is SGHTA and CDR2 FQGNSA.